This T cell receptor beta chain appears in the sequencing data of a study of vaccination effects on CD4 cells after COVID-19. As for the study in general: A median of 72 days separated the second dose and sampling.

Study-wide points: Few convalescent patients were studied, and early post-infection samples were lacking.

This CDR3 has 15 amino acids. V lost 3 bases to trimming and J lost 3 bases, with 13 bases between them. Germline loops: CDR1 KGHDR, CDR2 SFDVKD. Using immunoSEQ multiplex PCR, the repertoire was profiled, and TCRdb retains in-frame clones only, with some absent. The sample holds about 13,000 clones, around 73% seen once. This clone showed up just once. Antigen: not known. Antigen-specific CD4+ T cell clonotypes were called by their expansion after viral peptide-pool culture in ViraFEST. The authors isolated CD4+ T cells after ten to eleven days of culture. Documented for the person is a PCR-confirmed SARS-CoV-2 infection occurring between March and December 2020. Two-dose vaccination with either BNT162b2 or mRNA-1273 was given to the participants.

This specimen was CD4+ T cells from PBMCs cultured with HCoV-NL63 spike peptides, taken after COVID-19 vaccination. This sequence joins TRBV24-1 and TRBJ2-5, with a possible D match to TRBD1 (6 bases). The sequence came from a human donor who had a prior SARS-CoV-2 infection. The CDR3: CATSDPRGTEETQYF. The CDR3, as DNA: TGTGCCACCAGTGATCCGAGGGGGACGGAAGAGACCCAGTACTTC.